Listed below are T cell receptor beta chains from one sample, sequenced in a study of cytomegalovirus exposure and HLA in healthy donors. Some clones are missing from TCRdb's copy, which holds only in-frame ones; the method was immunoSEQ multiplex PCR. The table shows about 120,000 clones, with about 85% occurring only once. Input material: PBMCs. These receptors were collected from a man aged 18 to 30 in good health and CMV-seropositive. The CDR3 runs from the conserved cysteine through the conserved F or W. A D gene is named only where the DNA matches it firmly. Some rows have no size entry. The others give once, few or many, or a class for an expanded clone.

>TRBV6-1|TRBJ1-1|once|12|NA
CASTNGGTEAFF
TGTGCCAGCACCAACGGGGGGACTGAAGCTTTCTTT
>TRBV10-2|TRBJ2-3|NA|14|NA
CASTGTADWDTQYF
TGCGCCAGCACCGGGACTGCCGACTGGGATACGCAGTATTTT
>TRBV5-1|TRBJ2-3|NA|15|NA
CASSQISTRTDTQYF
TGCGCCAGCAGCCAAATTTCGACTCGTACAGATACGCAGTATTTT
>TRBV27|TRBJ2-7|NA|13|TRBD1
CASSSLDRDEQYF
TGTGCCAGCAGTTCACTAGACAGGGACGAGCAGTACTTC
>TRBV11-2|TRBJ2-5|NA|16|TRBD2
CASSSGALAGRETQYF
TGTGCCAGCAGCTCAGGGGCTCTAGCGGGACGAGAGACCCAGTACTTC
>TRBV7-8|TRBJ1-4|NA|17|TRBD1
CASSHDRGLGTNEKLFF
TGTGCCAGCAGTCACGACAGGGGGTTGGGCACTAATGAAAAACTGTTTTTT
>TRBV7-2|TRBJ2-5|NA|14|NA
CASSRAGARETQYF
TGTGCCAGCAGCCGCGCGGGGGCGAGGGAGACCCAGTACTTC
>TRBV5-1|TRBJ2-7|NA|14|TRBD1
CASSLGTGIYEQYF
TGCGCCAGCAGCCTAGGGACAGGGATCTACGAGCAGTACTTC
>TRBV30|TRBJ1-1|NA|17|NA
CAWSAWRGVSMNTEAFF
TGTGCCTGGAGTGCCTGGAGGGGAGTTTCCATGAACACTGAAGCTTTCTTT
>TRBV5-6|TRBJ1-2|NA|14|TRBD1
CASRSTGTDYGYTF
TGTGCCAGCAGATCCACCGGGACAGACTATGGCTACACCTTC
>TRBV30|TRBJ1-6|NA|17|TRBD1
CAWSGTGRSSYNSPLHF
TGTGCCTGGAGTGGGACAGGGAGAAGCTCCTATAATTCACCCCTCCACTTT
>TRBV5-6|TRBJ2-1|few|16|NA
CASSSLVTRLSNEQFF
TGTGCCAGCAGCTCACTCGTGACTAGGCTTAGCAATGAGCAGTTCTTC
>TRBV7-9|TRBJ2-3|NA|17|NA
CASSLGSGHRSSDTQYF
TGTGCCAGCAGCTTAGGTTCGGGACACCGGTCCTCAGATACGCAGTATTTT
>TRBV19|TRBJ2-3|NA|14|NA
CASTQQGSTDTQYF
TGTGCCAGTACCCAACAGGGCAGCACAGATACGCAGTATTTT
>TRBV14|TRBJ2-1|NA|12|NA
CASSVGQGAVFF
NA
>TRBV5-1|TRBJ2-7|NA|11|NA
CASSLGEEQYF
TGCGCCAGCAGCTTGGGTGAGGAGCAGTACTTC
>TRBV2|TRBJ2-5|NA|17|NA
CASSDLDVGDTKETQYF
TGTGCCAGCAGTGACTTAGATGTCGGGGACACCAAAGAGACCCAGTACTTC
>TRBV5-1|TRBJ2-7|once|12|NA
CASSYDSDEQYF
TGCGCCAGCAGCTACGACAGTGACGAGCAGTACTTC
>TRBV30|TRBJ1-5|few|14|NA
CAWSEPSEVRPQHF
TGTGCCTGGAGTGAACCGAGTGAGGTGCGGCCCCAGCATTTT
>TRBV2|TRBJ1-5|NA|15|NA
CASSEDWALNQPQHF
TGTGCCAGCAGCGAAGATTGGGCCCTTAATCAGCCCCAGCATTTT
>TRBV19|TRBJ1-1|few|14|NA
CASSISLGRTEAFF
TGTGCCAGTAGTATATCCCTCGGGAGAACTGAAGCTTTCTTT
>TRBV7-2|TRBJ2-6|NA|19|TRBD1
CASSLRPGQGSSGANVLTF
TGTGCCAGCAGCTTACGCCCGGGACAGGGTAGCTCTGGGGCCAACGTCCTGACTTTC
>TRBV10-2|TRBJ2-1|once|15|NA
CASSLSGVGYNEQFF
TGCGCCAGCAGTTTGTCGGGAGTGGGGTACAATGAGCAGTTCTTC
>TRBV4-1|TRBJ1-2|NA|15|NA
CASSHGRSRNYGYTF
TGCGCCAGCAGCCATGGTCGGAGTAGGAACTATGGCTACACCTTC
>TRBV21-1|TRBJ2-7|few|17|NA
CASSKRPSVAGVYEQYF
TGTGCCAGCAGCAAAAGACCCTCGGTAGCGGGGGTCTACGAGCAGTACTTC
>TRBV19|TRBJ1-2|NA|16|TRBD1
CASAQQSGTGGSGYTF
TGTGCCAGTGCACAGCAATCCGGGACAGGGGGCTCGGGCTACACCTTC